This TCR beta chain originates from a study of response to subunit inactivated influenza vaccine. General study results and limits: With each seasonal influenza vaccination, the authors suggested, few new T cells are recruited.

This clonotype was counted only a few times. Its antigen is not identified. TCRdb reanalysed the RT-PCR reads using MiXCR and keeps one entry per CDR3 protein. In the table there are a few hundred thousand distinct CDR3 sequences, around 7.7% of which are singletons. The CDR3 is made up of 14 amino acids. Germline CDR1 MDHEN, CDR2 SYDVKM. Trimming cost V 6 bases and J 4 bases, with 15 bases left between them. The sample here was PBMCs from blood, taken roughly 24 months after vaccination. The source of this sequence is a man aged 50 to 69 who received an inactivated influenza vaccine. The rearrangement links TRBV28 to TRBJ2-5, with TRBD1 as a possible D gene (6 bases). For the CDR3, the DNA is TGTGCCAGCAGGCCACAGGGCCCCGGAGAGACCCAGTACTTC. Its protein is CASRPQGPGETQYF.